This TCR beta chain was found in a study of blood T cell repertoires in COVID-19. The method was immunoSEQ multiplex PCR; TCRdb's version includes in-frame clones alone and lacks a portion of them. The sample carries some 400,000 clones, 85% to 90% recorded once. This receptor was obtained from a man between 18 and 35 years old with active or convalescent COVID-19. The sample comprised peripheral blood.

CDR3 loop: CASSELGQGRETQYF. For the CDR3, the DNA is TGTGCCAGCAGTGAACTAGGACAGGGGAGGGAGACCCAGTACTTC. This rearrangement joins TRBV2 to TRBJ2-5, with 9 bases identical to TRBD1. This CDR3 spans 15 amino acids. Trimming at V came to 2 bases and at J to 5 bases, leaving 6 bases not matched to a gene. CDR1 is SNHLY and CDR2 is FYNNEI in the germline V gene.